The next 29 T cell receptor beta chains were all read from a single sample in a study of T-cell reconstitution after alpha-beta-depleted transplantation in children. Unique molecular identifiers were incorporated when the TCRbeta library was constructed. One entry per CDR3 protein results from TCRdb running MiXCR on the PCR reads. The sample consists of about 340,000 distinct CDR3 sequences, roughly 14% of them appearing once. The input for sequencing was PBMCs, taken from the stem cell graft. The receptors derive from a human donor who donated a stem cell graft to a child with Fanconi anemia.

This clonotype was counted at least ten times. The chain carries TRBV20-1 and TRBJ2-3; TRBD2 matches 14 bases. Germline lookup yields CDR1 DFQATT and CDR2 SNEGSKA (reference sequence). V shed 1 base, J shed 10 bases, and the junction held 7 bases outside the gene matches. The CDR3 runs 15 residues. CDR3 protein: CSARAPGTSGGSQYF. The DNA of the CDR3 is TGCAGTGCTAGAGCCCCCGGGACTAGCGGGGGCTCGCAGTATTTT.

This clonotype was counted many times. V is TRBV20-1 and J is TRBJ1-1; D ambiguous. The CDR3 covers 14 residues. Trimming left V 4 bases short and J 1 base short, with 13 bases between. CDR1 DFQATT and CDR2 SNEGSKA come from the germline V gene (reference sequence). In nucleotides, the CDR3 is TGCAGTGCTACAAGATCCTTAGGGAACACTGAAGCTTTCTTT. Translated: CSATRSLGNTEAFF.

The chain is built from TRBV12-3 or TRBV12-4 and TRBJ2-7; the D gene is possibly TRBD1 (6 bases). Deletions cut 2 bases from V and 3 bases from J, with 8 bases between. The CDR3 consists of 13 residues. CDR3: CASSLRDNYEQYF. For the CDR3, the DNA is TGTGCCAGCAGTTTAAGGGACAACTACGAGCAGTACTTC.

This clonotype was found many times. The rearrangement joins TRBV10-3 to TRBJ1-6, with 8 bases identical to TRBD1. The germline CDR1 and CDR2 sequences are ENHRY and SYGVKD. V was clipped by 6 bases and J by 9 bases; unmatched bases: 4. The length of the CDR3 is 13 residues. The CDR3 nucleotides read TGTGCCATCAGCACAGGGGGGATTTCACCCCTCCACTTT. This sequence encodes CAISTGGISPLHF.

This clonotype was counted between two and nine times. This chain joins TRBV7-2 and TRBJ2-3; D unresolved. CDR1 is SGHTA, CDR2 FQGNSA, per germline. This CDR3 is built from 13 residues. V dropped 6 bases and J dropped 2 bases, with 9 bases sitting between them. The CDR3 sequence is CASSQGSTDTQYF. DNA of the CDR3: TGTGCCAGCAGTCAAGGATCCACAGATACGCAGTATTTT.

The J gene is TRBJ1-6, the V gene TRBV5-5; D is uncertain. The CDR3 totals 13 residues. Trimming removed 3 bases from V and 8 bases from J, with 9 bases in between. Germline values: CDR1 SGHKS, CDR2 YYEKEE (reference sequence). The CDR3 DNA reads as TGTGCCAGCAGCTCGGACGGGGATTCACCCCTCCACTTT. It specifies CASSSDGDSPLHF. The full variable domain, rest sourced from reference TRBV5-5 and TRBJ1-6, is DAGVTQSPTHLIKTRGQQVTLRCSPISGHKSVSWYQQVLGQGPQFIFQYYEKEERGRGNFPDRFSARQFPNYSSELNVNALLLGDSALYLCASSSDGDSPLHFGNGTRLTVT.

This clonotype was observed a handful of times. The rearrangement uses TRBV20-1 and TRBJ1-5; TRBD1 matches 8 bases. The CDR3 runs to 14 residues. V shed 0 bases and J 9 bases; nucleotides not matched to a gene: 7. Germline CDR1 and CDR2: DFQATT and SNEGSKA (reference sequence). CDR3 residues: CSARETGDRRPQHF. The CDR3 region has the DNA TGCAGTGCTAGAGAAACAGGGGACAGGAGGCCCCAGCATTTT.

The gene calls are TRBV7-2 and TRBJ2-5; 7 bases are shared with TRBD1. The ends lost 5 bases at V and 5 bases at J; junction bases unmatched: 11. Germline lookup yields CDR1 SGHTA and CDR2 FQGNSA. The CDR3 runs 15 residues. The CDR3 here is CASSPQTGHGETQYF. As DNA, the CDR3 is TGTGCCAGCAGCCCCCAGACAGGGCACGGGGAGACCCAGTACTTC.

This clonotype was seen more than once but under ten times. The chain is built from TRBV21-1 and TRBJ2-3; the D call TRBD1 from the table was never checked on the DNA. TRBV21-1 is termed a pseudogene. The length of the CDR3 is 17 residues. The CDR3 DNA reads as TGTGCCAGCAGCTTTACCGACAGGTCCCGTGGCACAGATACGCAGTATTTT. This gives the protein CASSFTDRSRGTDTQYF.

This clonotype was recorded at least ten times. DNA of the CDR3: TGTGCCAGCGGTCGACTAGCGGGGGAGGCGTCCTACAATGAGCAGTTCTTC. Its translation is CASGRLAGEASYNEQFF. V and J are TRBV3-1 and TRBJ2-1; 12 nucleotides agree with TRBD2. The CDR3 spans 17 residues. Germline V lookup: CDR1 LGHDT, CDR2 YNNKEL (reference sequence). V shed 8 bases, J shed 1 base, and the junction held 9 bases outside the gene matches.

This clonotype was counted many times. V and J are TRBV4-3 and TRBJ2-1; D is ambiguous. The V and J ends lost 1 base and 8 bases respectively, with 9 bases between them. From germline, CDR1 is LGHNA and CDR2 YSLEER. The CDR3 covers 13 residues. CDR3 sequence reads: CASSQAPGHEQFF. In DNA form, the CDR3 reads TGCGCCAGCAGCCAAGCTCCCGGTCATGAGCAGTTCTTC.

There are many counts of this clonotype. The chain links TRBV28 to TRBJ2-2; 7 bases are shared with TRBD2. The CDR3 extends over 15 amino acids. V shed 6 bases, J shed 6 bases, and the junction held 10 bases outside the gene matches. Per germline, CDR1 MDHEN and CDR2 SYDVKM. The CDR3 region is CASSPGSAGAGELFF. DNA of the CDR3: TGTGCCAGCAGCCCGGGATCCGCGGGAGCCGGGGAGCTGTTTTTT.

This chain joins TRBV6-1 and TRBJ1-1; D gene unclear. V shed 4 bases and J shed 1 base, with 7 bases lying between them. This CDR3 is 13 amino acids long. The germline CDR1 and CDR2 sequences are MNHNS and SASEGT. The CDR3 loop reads CASSVTANTEAFF. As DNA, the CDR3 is TGTGCCAGCAGTGTTACAGCGAACACTGAAGCTTTCTTT.

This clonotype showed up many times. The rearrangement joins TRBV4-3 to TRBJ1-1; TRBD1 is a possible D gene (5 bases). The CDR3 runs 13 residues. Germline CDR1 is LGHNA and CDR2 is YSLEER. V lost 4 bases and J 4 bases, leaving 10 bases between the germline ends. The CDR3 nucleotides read TGCGCCAGCAGCCTGGGGGAGGGCACTGAAGCTTTCTTT. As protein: CASSLGEGTEAFF.

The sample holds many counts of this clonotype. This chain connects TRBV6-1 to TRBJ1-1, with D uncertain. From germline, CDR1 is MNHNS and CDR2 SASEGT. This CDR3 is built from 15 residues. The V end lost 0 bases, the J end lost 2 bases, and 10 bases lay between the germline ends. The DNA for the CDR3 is TGTGCCAGCAGTGAAGCCCCCGGGGATAACACTGAAGCTTTCTTT. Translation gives CASSEAPGDNTEAFF.

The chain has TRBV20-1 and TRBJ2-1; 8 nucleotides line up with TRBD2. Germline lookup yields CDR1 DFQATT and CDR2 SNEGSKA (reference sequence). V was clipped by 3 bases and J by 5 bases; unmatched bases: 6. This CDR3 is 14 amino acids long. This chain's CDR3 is CSARVSGTNNEQFF. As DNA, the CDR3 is TGCAGTGCTAGGGTTAGCGGGACGAACAATGAGCAGTTCTTC.

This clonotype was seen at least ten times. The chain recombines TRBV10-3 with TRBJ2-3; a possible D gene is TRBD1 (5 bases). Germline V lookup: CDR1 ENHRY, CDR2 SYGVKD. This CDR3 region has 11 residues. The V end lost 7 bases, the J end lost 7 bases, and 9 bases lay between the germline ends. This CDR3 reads CAITAGNTQYF. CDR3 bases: TGTGCCATCACGGCAGGGAATACGCAGTATTTT.

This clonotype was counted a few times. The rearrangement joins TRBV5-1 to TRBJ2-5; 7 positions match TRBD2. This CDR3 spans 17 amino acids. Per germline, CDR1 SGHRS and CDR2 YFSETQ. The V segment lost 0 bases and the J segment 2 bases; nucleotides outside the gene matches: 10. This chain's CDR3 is CASSLGRWARGQETQYF. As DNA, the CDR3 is TGCGCCAGCAGCTTGGGCCGGTGGGCGCGGGGGCAAGAGACCCAGTACTTC.

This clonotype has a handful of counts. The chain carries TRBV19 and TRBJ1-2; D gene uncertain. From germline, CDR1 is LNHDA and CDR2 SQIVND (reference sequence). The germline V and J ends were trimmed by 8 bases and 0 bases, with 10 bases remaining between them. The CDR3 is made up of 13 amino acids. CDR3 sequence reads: CASYGSSNYGYTF. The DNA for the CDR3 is TGTGCCAGTTATGGCTCTTCTAACTATGGCTACACCTTC.

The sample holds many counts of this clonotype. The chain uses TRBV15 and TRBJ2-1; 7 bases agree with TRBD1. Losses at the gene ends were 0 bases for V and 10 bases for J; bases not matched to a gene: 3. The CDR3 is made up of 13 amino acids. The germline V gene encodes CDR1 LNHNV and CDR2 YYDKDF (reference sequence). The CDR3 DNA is TGTGCCACCAGCAGAGACAGGGGGTACGAGCAGTTCTTC. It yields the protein CATSRDRGYEQFF.

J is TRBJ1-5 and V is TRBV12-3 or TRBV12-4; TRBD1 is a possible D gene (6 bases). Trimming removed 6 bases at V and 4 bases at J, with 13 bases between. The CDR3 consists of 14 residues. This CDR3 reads CASSPPGTNQPQHF. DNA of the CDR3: TGTGCCAGCAGCCCCCCGGGGACAAATCAGCCCCAGCATTTT.

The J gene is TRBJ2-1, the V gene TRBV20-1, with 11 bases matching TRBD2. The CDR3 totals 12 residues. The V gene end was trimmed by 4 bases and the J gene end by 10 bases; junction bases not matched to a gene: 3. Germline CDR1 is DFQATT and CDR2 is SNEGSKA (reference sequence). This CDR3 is CSATTSGGEQFF. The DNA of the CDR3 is TGCAGTGCTACAACTAGCGGGGGAGAGCAGTTCTTC.

The CDR3 loop reads CSARDQRAGVYETQYF. CDR3 bases: TGCAGTGCTAGAGATCAGCGAGCGGGGGTATATGAGACCCAGTACTTC. This chain joins TRBV20-1 and TRBJ2-5, with 8 positions matching TRBD2. The CDR3 spans 16 residues. Germline V gene lookup returns CDR1 DFQATT and CDR2 SNEGSKA (reference sequence). The V gene end was trimmed by 0 bases and the J gene end by 5 bases; junction bases not matched to a gene: 11.

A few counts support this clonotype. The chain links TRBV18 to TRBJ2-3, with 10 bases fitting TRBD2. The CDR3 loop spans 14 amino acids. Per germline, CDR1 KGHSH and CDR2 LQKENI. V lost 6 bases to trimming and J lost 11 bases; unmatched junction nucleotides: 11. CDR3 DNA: TGTGCCAGCTCCCCCTTGGAGCGGGGGGGCAAGCAGTATTTT. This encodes CASSPLERGGKQYF.

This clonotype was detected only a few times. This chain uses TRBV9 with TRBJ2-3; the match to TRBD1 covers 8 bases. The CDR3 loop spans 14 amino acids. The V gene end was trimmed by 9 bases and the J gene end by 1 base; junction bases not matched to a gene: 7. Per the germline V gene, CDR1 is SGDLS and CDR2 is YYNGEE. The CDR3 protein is CATEPTGGTDTQYF. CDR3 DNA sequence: TGTGCCACAGAACCGACAGGGGGCACAGATACGCAGTATTTT. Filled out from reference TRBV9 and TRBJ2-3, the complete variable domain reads DSGVTQTPKHLITATGQRVTLRCSPRSGDLSVYWYQQSLDQGLQFLIQYYNGEERAKGNILERFSAQQFPDLHSELNLSSLELGDSALYFCATEPTGGTDTQYFGPGTRLTVL.

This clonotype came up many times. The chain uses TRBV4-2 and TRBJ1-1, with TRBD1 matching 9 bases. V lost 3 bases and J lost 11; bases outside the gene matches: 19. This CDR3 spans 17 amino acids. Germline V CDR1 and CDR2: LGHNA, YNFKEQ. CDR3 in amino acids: CASSQDRGTLNTDGAFF. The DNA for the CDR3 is TGTGCCAGCAGCCAGGACAGGGGAACTTTGAACACTGACGGCGCTTTCTTT.

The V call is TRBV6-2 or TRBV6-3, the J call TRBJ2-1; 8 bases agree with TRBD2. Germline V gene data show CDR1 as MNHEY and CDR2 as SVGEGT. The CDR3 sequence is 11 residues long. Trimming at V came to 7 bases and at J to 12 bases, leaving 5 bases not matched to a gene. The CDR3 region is CASNDGGGQFF. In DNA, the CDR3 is TGTGCCAGCAACGACGGGGGGGGGCAGTTCTTC.

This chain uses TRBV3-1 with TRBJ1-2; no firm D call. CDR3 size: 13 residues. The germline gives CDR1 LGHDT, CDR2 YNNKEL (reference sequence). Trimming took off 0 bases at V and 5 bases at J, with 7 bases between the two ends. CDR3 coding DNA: TGTGCCAGCAGCCAAGAAGGGATTTATGGCTACACCTTC. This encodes CASSQEGIYGYTF.

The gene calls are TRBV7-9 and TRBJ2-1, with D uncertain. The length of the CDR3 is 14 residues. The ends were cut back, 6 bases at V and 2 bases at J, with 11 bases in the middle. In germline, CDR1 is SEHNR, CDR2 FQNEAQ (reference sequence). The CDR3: CASRSDGPYNEQFF. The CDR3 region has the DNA TGTGCCAGCAGATCGGACGGACCCTACAATGAGCAGTTCTTC.